This T cell receptor (beta chain) is drawn from a study of molecular identifiers for immune sequencing clone quantification. One entry per CDR3 protein results from TCRdb running MiXCR on the PCR reads. Of 70,000 to 95,000 distinct CDR3 sequences detected, over 15% appear once; the ten largest clones hold around 0.8%. V was pared by 5 bases and J by 3 bases, with 19 bases between. The CDR3 is 16 amino acids. Germline V gives CDR1 PRHDT, CDR2 FYEKMQ (reference sequence). This clonotype has a count of ten or more. This receptor was identified in a human donor in good health. Some libraries in this study had Jurkat cell RNA spiked in. The gene calls are TRBV13 and TRBJ1-1; no definite D call. The sequencing sample was made of naive CD8+ T cells from blood, with Jurkat cell RNA spiked in. Subset described: FACS-sorted CD8+CD4-CCR7+CD45RA+ naive T cells. The CDR3 here is CASSRYEIPQHTEAFF. The CDR3, as DNA: TGTGCCAGCAGCCGATATGAGATACCCCAACACACTGAAGCTTTCTTT.